The present T cell receptor beta chain was sequenced within a study of tumor T cells in aggressive B-cell lymphoma. Clones were sequenced by immunoSEQ multiplex PCR, and TCRdb holds only the in-frame ones, with some missing. This sample yields about 11,000 clones, of which roughly 91% are seen a single time; 3% belongs to the top ten. Sequencing used tumor tissue. The clonotype comes from an adult with diffuse large B cell lymphoma.

DNA of the CDR3: TGTGCCAGCTCCCCGGCAGGTGGCGACTACGAGCAGTACTTC. Its translation: CASSPAGGDYEQYF. V gene TRBV6-5 combines with J gene TRBJ2-7; no definite D call. Germline V lookup: CDR1 MNHEY, CDR2 SVGAGI. The CDR3 has 14 residues. V lost 8 bases and J lost 3, with 17 bases in between.